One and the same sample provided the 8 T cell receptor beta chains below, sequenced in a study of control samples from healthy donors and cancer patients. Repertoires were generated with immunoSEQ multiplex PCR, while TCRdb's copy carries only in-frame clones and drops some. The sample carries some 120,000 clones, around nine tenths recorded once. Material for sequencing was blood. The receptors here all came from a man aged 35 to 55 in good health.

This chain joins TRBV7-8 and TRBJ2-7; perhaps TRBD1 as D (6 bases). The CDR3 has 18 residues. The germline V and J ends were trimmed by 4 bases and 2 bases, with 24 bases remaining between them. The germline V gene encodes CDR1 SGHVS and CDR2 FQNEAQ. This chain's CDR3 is CASSSTLGAQGSPYEQYF. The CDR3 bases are TGTGCCAGCAGCTCGACTTTGGGGGCGCAGGGCTCTCCCTACGAGCAGTACTTC.

CDR3 residues: CASSTWTGGAEKLFF. The CDR3 DNA sequence: TGTGCCAGTAGTACCTGGACAGGGGGCGCGGAAAAACTGTTTTTT. The chain combines TRBV19 with TRBJ1-4; 11 nucleotides agree with TRBD1. CDR3 size: 15 residues. J was trimmed by 8 bases and V by 4 bases; bases with no gene match: 6. The V gene's germline CDR1 is LNHDA and CDR2 SQIVND (reference sequence). The variable domain in full, with the rest retrieved from reference TRBV19 and TRBJ1-4, is DGGITQSPKYLFRKEGQNVTLSCEQNLNHDAMYWYRQDPGQGLRLIYYSQIVNDFQKGDIAEGYSVSREKKESFPLTVTSAQKNPTAFYLCASSTWTGGAEKLFFGSGTQLSVL.

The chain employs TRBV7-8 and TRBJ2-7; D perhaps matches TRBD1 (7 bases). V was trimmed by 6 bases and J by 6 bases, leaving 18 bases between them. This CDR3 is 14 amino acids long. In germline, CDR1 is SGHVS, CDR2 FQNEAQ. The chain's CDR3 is CASRPTGEAGEQYF. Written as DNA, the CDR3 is TGTGCCAGCAGACCCACAGGGGAAGCGGGCGAGCAGTACTTC.

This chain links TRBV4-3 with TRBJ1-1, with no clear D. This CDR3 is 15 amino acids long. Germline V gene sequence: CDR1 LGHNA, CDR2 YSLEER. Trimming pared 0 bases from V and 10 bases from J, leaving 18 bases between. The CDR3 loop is CASSQDHAATLRAFF. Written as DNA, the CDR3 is TGCGCCAGCAGCCAAGATCATGCAGCGACTTTGCGAGCTTTCTTT.

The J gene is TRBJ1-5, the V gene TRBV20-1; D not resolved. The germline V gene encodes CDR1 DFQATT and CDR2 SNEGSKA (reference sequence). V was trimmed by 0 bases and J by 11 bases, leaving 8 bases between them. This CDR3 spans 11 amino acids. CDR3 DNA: TGCAGTGCTAGAGACCGCGGAGCCCAGCATTTT. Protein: CSARDRGAQHF.

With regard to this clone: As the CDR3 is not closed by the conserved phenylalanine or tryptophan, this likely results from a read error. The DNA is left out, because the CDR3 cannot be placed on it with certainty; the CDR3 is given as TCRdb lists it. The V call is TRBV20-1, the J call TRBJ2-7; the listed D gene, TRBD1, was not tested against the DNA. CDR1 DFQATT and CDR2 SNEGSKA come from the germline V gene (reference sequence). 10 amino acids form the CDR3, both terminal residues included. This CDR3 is CSAYGQGSKD.

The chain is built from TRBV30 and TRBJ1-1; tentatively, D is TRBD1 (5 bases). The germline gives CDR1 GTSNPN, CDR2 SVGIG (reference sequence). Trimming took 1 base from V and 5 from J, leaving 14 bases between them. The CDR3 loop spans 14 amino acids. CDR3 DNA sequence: TGTGCCTGGAGTGGGGGACTACTGGGGACTGAAGCTTTCTTT. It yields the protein CAWSGGLLGTEAFF. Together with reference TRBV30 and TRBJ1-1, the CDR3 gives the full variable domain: SQTIHQWPATLVQPVGSPLSLECTVEGTSNPNLYWYRQAAGRGLQLLFYSVGIGQISSEVPQNLSASRPQDRQFILSSKKLLLSDSGFYLCAWSGGLLGTEAFFGQGTRLTVV.

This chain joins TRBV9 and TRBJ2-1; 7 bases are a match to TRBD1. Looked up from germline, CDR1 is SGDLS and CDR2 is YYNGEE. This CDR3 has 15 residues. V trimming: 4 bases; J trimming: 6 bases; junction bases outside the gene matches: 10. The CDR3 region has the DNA TGTGCCAGCAGCCCCAGAGGGGGCGGTATCAATGAGCAGTTCTTC. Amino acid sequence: CASSPRGGGINEQFF.